The subject of this entry is one TCR beta chain. Its antigen is not yet known. No much larger clone exists at a distance of one base, and base qualities are not known. The cohort comprised more than 550 healthy bone marrow donors. At the time of sampling, every cohort member was nominally healthy, though immune exposures that went unrecorded were likely present. The donor tested CMV seronegative, placing the donor among the 350 to 400 seronegative members of the cohort. Every donor gave a peripheral blood sample, and the peripheral blood mononuclear cells from that sample were used for TCR beta sequencing. Genomic DNA was extracted from the blood cell samples with the Qiagen DNeasy Blood Extraction Kit. These data come from a study of cytomegalovirus exposure and HLA in healthy donors (dated by TCRdb to the late 2010s). At the level of the whole study: According to an earlier analysis of around 600 of the donors, 200 million or so T cells yielded 90 million to 140 million unique TCR beta sequences and about 300 Gb of sequence data. An early release that covered some 630 HLA-typed donors contained approximately 300 gigabases of sequencing data and some 87 million unique TCR sequences. Among the roughly 400 genotyped donors, approximately 82% belonged to the genetic ancestry cluster associated with self-reported Caucasian donors. The study aimed to test whether signatures of past pathogen exposure could be identified by cataloging public T cell receptors. The study used immunosequencing to profile the T cell repertoires of approximately 640 subjects and linked those repertoires to cytomegalovirus serostatus. Besides the first cohort of roughly 640 subjects, a separate validation cohort made up of roughly 120 different subjects was used. To predict cytomegalovirus infection status, the study combined high-throughput TCR immunosequencing, statistical association of individual TCRs with disease status, and machine learning. In a later analysis, previously published TCR beta repertoires from more than 500 donors were re-analyzed and high-resolution HLA genotyping was added so that TCR occurrence patterns could be studied. The later analysis used no new phenotypic data to find candidate immune exposures, relying instead on TCR beta sequences and their occurrence across donors. An earlier analysis of about 600 of the donors used high-throughput TCR beta sequencing to judge whether each TCR beta V gene segment behaved as functional or pseudogenic. Donor age, sex, ethnicity and CMV serostatus were collected together with the repertoire data. In a later genetic analysis, genome-wide SNP genotypes for about three fifths of the roughly 670 donors were used, and that subset was treated as a discovery cohort. All discovery cohort repertoires had been generated on a single sequencing platform. Both class I and class II loci were covered by HLA typing, at four-digit resolution. The number of donors typed differed by locus, with 629-630 for A, B, C, DRB1 and DQB1, about 500 for DQA1, over 600 for DPA1, and some 440 for DPB1. A handful of DR-DQ haplotypes were handled as single units for association and clustering because linkage in the cohort was strong. Across some 400 genotyped donors of the cohort, an average of roughly 250,000 unique TCR beta nucleotide sequences per donor were sequenced, and approximately 17% of those sequences were non-productive. Overall study results and their limits: Several of the top co-occurrence clusters appeared to be linked to parvovirus B19, influenza, CMV and Epstein-Barr virus, according to a later analysis. Some IMGT-functional V segments, including TRBV6-2 and TRBV6-3, could not be distinguished by the 87-base-pair reads and were therefore excluded. It was suggested by the authors that the approach could potentially be generalized to other disease states and immunological phenotypes. In an earlier analysis of fewer than 700 of the donors, most TCR beta V segments appeared in productive rearrangements about 87% or about 30% of the time, broadly matching IMGT annotations. A further reported finding was that TCR beta sequences accurately predicted the HLA-A and HLA-B alleles for most subjects in the first cohort. In the study, about 150 TCR beta chains were listed as associated with cytomegalovirus. Because HLA typing was unavailable for some donors at each locus, only the typed subset was used in association tests. Assigning TCR associations to individual alleles was difficult when HLA alleles, especially DR and DQ, strongly co-occurred. Only TCR beta chains were sequenced in this cohort, and the absence of alpha or paired-chain data limited detectable features. A cluster of highly shared sequence variants was judged likely to represent a technical artifact of the sequencing pipeline. In a later analysis, TCR association rates were found to vary across HLA loci, with the most associated TCRs seen for DRB1 alleles and the fewest for HLA-C alleles. Sequencing depth was assumed to be roughly uniform across donors in the presence/absence analyses, though that assumption may not hold. The earlier analysis of 450 to 700 of the donors excluded seventeen rarely observed V segments, including chromosome 9 orphons, because counts were too low. A later genetic analysis associated a missense DCLRE1C variant with V-gene and J-gene trimming of TCR beta chains, and an independent cohort replicated the association. In a later analysis, most CMV-associated TCR beta chains were found to appear HLA-restricted, with HLA associations seemingly driven largely by CMV exposure. In a later genetic analysis, fewer N-insertions in productive TCRs were reported among donors in an Asian-associated ancestry cluster than the roughly 640-donor mean. The only immune exposure information available for the cohort was CMV serostatus. In a later analysis, HLA-associated TCR beta chains showed more clonal expansion and lower generation probabilities than non-associated chains that were equally common. Correlated functional status among segregating V segments might reflect linkage disequilibrium, but an unknown experimental factor could not be ruled out. The classifier was reported to diagnose cytomegalovirus status with high specificity and sensitivity in both the original and validation cohorts. Across donors, most TCR sequences were observed very rarely, whereas some public TCRs were present in many individuals. At a false discovery rate of 0.05, a later analysis linked approximately 18,000 TCR beta sequences to specific HLA alleles. A few of the identified cytomegalovirus-associated TCR beta chains were confirmed in vitro to be specific for cytomegalovirus antigens.

Spanning cysteine to phenylalanine, the CDR3 consists of 15 amino acids. Only CDR3 DNA remains: 45 bases, in frame from the first base. Germline trimming: 3 bases from V, 1 base from J; junction bases outside gene matches: 5. The germline V gene provides CDR1 SGHRS and CDR2 YFSETQ. The library relied on the immunoSEQ multiplex PCR assay. For the multiplex PCR, a mixture combining 60 forward primers for TCR Vbeta segments and 13 reverse primers for TCR Jbeta segments was used. A multiplex PCR assay on genomic DNA amplified the CDR3 region of rearranged TCR beta genes. On the Illumina HiSeq System, the amplified TCR beta libraries were sequenced as 87-base-pair reads. On the authors' methods: A later analysis counted about 82 million unique TCR beta chains across the approximately 700 repertoires, and 10 million to 11 million of these chains were shared by at least two donors. Raw reads were error-corrected and collapsed into unique sequences with a nearest-neighbor algorithm that merged closely related sequences to remove PCR and sequencing errors. Alignment of CDR3 sequences to IMGT reference sequences was used to assign V, D and J gene segments. For a sequence to be retained, a match of at least six nucleotides to both a V gene segment and a J gene segment was required. A rearrangement was called productive if the CDR3 had no stop codons and remained in frame with V and J, and every other rearrangement was called non-productive. Following IMGT convention, CDR3 was defined as the stretch from the second conserved V-encoded cysteine to the conserved J-encoded phenylalanine. The earlier analysis of approximately 590 of the donors excluded any sequence lacking an unambiguous match to a single V gene segment. An earlier analysis of several hundred of the donors called V segments functional above 56.7% productive rearrangements and segregating when the between-donor standard deviation exceeded 5%. A statistical classification framework was built to diagnose cytomegalovirus status from the catalog of TCR beta chain sequences. In a later analysis, TCR nucleotide sequences were compared against IMGT/GENE-DB human TR gene sequences so that V and J genes could be assigned. A later analysis assigned CDR3 sequences and most-parsimonious VDJ recombination scenarios with the TCRdist pipeline. In a later analysis, every TCR beta chain was defined by the combination of its CDR3 amino acid sequence and its V-gene family, and reads without a unique V-gene family were dropped. A later analysis removed several hundred highly shared, low-generation-probability nucleotide sequences to deal with suspected cross-contamination and a sequencing artifact. For each public chain, a later analysis derived a clonal expansion index from normalized ranks of inferred template counts within each repertoire. A later analysis computed generation probabilities with a VDJ recombination model fitted to out-of-frame rearrangements, and checked the results against IGoR. A later analysis scored TCR-TCR, TCR-HLA and TCR-CMV co-occurrence with hypergeometric tests, applying a repertoire-size bias correction to TCR pairs. False discovery rates were estimated in a later analysis by permuting HLA or CMV assignments 20 times. In a later analysis, co-occurring TCRs were grouped with DBSCAN, and TCRdist sequence similarity was added when clustering was performed within HLA-allele-positive subsets. Repertoires with fewer than 30,000 or more than 120,000 public chains were left out of co-occurrence clustering, as were about five repertoires with anomalous nucleotide sharing. TCRdb carries this immuneACCESS record with in-frame sequences only. Its versions omit some clonotypes, under half of them owing to an unresolved V gene in the studies checked, with the rest unexplained. V and J calls and clone size come straight from that table; D and trimming were deduced from the DNA. The sample table shows approximately 170,000 clones, and about 80% are seen once. The top ten clones comprise about 1.6% of the sample.

Sequenced input: PBMCs. The V and J segments used are TRBV5-1 and TRBJ1-1; 8 middle bases align to TRBD1. The TCR was taken from a man aged 40-49 years in good health and CMV-seronegative. In nucleotides, the sequence is TGCGCCAGCAGCTCATGGACAGGGACGAACACTGAAGCTTTCTTT. Its coded protein is CASSSWTGTNTEAFF.